Described below is a single T cell receptor (beta chain) sequence and its context. Profiled with immunoSEQ multiplex PCR; TCRdb holds only in-frame clones, not every one. The table lists a few hundred thousand clones, 89% of them singletons. This sample was taken from a study of blood T cell repertoires in COVID-19. Turning to the study itself: COVID-19 samples, acute and convalescent, were from the United States, Italy and Spain. The cDNA or gDNA used as material had been derived from T cells, B-cell-depleted T cells, or PBMCs.

V gave up 2 bases and J gave up 1 base, with 16 bases separating them. This CDR3 contains 17 residues. Germline V gene data show CDR1 as LGHNA and CDR2 as YSLEER. The sequence was collected from a man younger than 30 who had recovered from COVID-19. The chain joins TRBV4-3 to TRBJ2-3; D is undetermined. The sequenced material came from peripheral blood. Written as DNA, the CDR3 is TGCGCCAGCAGCCAATCTTATATACTCGCGGGCACAGATACGCAGTATTTT. It is translated as CASSQSYILAGTDTQYF.